Listed below are T cell receptor beta chains from one sample, sequenced in a study of CD8 T cells in Susac syndrome. In TCRdb, the immunoSEQ multiplex PCR reads were re-called with MiXCR into one record per CDR3 protein. Here the sample spans 250,000 to 350,000 distinct CDR3 sequences, roughly 81% being singletons. Sequenced material: CD8+ T cells from PBMCs. These receptors all stem from a human donor with multiple sclerosis. Each CDR3 is given with its conserved first and last residue. The D gene is left open where the match is weak.

- TRBJ2-7 TRBV20-1 CSARDSVKTRNLEQYF TGCAGTGCTAGAGATTCCGTAAAGACTAGAAATCTAGAGCAGTACTTC
- TRBJ2-3 TRBV6-6 CASSYSGDSSTDTQYF TGTGCCAGCAGTTACTCTGGGGACTCGAGCACAGATACGCAGTATTTT
- TRBJ2-2 TRBV10-3 CAISEAGRNTGELFF TGTGCCATCAGTGAGGCGGGACGGAACACCGGGGAGCTGTTTTTT
- TRBJ2-1 TRBV7-9 CASVLGNEQFF TGTGCCAGCGTACTTGGCAATGAGCAGTTCTTC
- TRBJ2-1 TRBV6-5 CASSYSGRTGLSEQFF TGTGCCAGCAGTTACTCGGGCCGGACGGGTCTTAGTGAGCAGTTCTTC
TRBD1 TRBJ1-4 TRBV10-3 CAISDRQGAVEKLFF TGTGCCATCAGTGACCGACAGGGAGCGGTTGAAAAACTGTTTTTT
- TRBJ1-1 TRBV5-1 CASSLDLGTEAFF TGCGCCAGCAGCTTGGACCTAGGCACTGAAGCTTTCTTT
TRBD2 TRBJ2-7 TRBV27 CASSRILAGSSEQYF TGTGCCAGCAGTCGGATATTAGCGGGATCCAGCGAGCAGTACTTC
TRBD2 TRBJ2-7 TRBV7-8 CASSSSGADYEQYF TGTGCCAGCAGCTCAAGCGGGGCCGACTACGAGCAGTACTTC
TRBD1 TRBJ2-5 TRBV28 CASNVDRGHLAGAETQYF TGTGCCAGCAATGTCGACAGGGGGCACCTAGCGGGTGCCGAGACCCAGTACTTC
- TRBJ2-3 TRBV9 CASSGQVSSTDTQYF TGTGCCAGCAGCGGACAGGTTTCTAGCACAGATACGCAGTATTTT
- TRBJ2-2 TRBV7-9 CASSAPGPYTGELFF TGTGCCAGCAGCGCACCGGGGCCGTATACCGGGGAGCTGTTTTTT
- TRBJ2-1 TRBV3-1 CASSPPGEADNEQFF TGTGCCAGCAGCCCACCCGGGGAGGCAGACAATGAGCAGTTCTTC
- TRBJ2-5 TRBV9 CASRPAGEETQYF TGTGCCAGCAGGCCAGCGGGTGAAGAGACCCAGTACTTC
TRBD2 TRBJ2-1 TRBV27 CASSARRYREGSSYNEQFF TGTGCCAGCAGTGCCCGACGCTATCGGGAGGGGAGCTCCTACAATGAGCAGTTCTTC
- TRBJ2-1 TRBV5-4 CASIGERPEGGEQFF TGTGCCAGCATAGGAGAGCGGCCAGAAGGTGGTGAGCAGTTCTTC